This T cell receptor (beta chain) was sequenced during a study of blood T cell repertoires in COVID-19. Study at large: Samples taken during acute and convalescent COVID-19 were collected in the United States, Italy and Spain.

TCRdb's copy holds only in-frame clones and misses some; the assay was immunoSEQ multiplex PCR. The table shows about 60,000 clones, with roughly 80% occurring only once. CDR1 MDHEN and CDR2 SYDVKM come from the germline V gene. The CDR3 extends over 12 amino acids. Trimming left V 4 bases short and J 6 bases short, with 10 bases between. Sequences were obtained from peripheral blood. The chain combines TRBV28 with TRBJ2-7, with D uncertain. The TCR originated in a human donor in a cohort sampled during active COVID-19. The CDR3 DNA is TGTGCCAGCAGTTCCTCGTCAGTCGAGCAGTACTTC. Translation: CASSSSSVEQYF.